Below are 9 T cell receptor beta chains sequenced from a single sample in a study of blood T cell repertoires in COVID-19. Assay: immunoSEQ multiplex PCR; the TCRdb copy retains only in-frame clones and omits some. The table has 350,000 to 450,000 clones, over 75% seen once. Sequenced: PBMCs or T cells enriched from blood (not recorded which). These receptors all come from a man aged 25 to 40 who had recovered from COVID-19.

The CDR3 protein is CASRGRGRDVAKNIQYF. The CDR3 DNA reads TGTGCCAGTAGGGGCCGAGGCAGGGATGTTGCCAAAAACATTCAGTACTTC. The genes are TRBV19 and TRBJ2-4; maybe TRBD1 (5 bases). The V and J ends lost 6 bases and 1 base respectively, with 19 bases between them. From germline, CDR1 is LNHDA and CDR2 SQIVND (reference sequence). This CDR3 comprises 17 residues.

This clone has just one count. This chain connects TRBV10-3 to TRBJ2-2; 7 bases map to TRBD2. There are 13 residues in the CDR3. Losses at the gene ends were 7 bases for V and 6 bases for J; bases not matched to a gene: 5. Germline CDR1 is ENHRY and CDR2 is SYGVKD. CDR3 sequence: CAITGTSAGELFF. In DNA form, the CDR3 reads TGTGCCATCACGGGAACTAGCGCCGGGGAGCTGTTTTTT.

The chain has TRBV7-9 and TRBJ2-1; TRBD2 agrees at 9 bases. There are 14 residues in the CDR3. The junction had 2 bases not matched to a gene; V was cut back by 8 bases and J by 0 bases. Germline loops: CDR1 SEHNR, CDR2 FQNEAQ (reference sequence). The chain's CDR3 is CASRAGGSYNEQFF. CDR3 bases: TGTGCCAGCCGAGCGGGGGGCTCCTACAATGAGCAGTTCTTC.

The CDR3 DNA sequence: TGCGCCAGCAGTGAGGGGCTACAGTATGACATTCAGTACTTC. Protein sequence: CASSEGLQYDIQYF. This chain uses TRBV10-1 with TRBJ2-4, with D unresolved. The germline V gene has CDR1 WNHNN and CDR2 SYGVQD (reference sequence). The CDR3 is 14 residues long. The V and J ends lost 2 bases and 8 bases respectively, with 13 bases between them.

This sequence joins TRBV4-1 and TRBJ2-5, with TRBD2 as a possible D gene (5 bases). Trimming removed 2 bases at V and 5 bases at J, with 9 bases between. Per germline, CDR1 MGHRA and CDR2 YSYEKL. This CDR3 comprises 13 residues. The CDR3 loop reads CASSQLRGETQYF. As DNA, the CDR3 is TGCGCCAGCAGCCAACTCCGAGGGGAGACCCAGTACTTC.

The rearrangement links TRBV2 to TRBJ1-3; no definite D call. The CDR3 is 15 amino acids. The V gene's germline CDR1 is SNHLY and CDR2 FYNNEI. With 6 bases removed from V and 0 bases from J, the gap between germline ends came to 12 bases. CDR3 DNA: TGTGCCAGCAGCCAAGAGGCCAGCTCTGGAAACACCATATATTTT. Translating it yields CASSQEASSGNTIYF.

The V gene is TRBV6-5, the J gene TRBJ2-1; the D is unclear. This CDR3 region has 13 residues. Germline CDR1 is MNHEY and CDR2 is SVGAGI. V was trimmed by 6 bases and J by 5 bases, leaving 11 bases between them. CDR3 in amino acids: CASRFTLDNEQFF. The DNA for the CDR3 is TGTGCCAGCAGGTTTACCCTAGACAATGAGCAGTTCTTC.

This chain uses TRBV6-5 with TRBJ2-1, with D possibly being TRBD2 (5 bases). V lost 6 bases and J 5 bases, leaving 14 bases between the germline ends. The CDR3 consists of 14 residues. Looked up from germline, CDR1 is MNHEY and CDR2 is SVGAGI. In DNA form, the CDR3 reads TGTGCCAGCAGCTCTAGCTTCCAACACAATGAGCAGTTCTTC. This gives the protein CASSSSFQHNEQFF.

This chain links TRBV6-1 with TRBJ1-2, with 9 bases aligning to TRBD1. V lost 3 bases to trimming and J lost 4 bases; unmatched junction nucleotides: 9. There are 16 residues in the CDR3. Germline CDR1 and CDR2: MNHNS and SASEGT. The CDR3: CASSDAGQGVLYGYTF. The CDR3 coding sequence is TGTGCCAGCAGTGATGCGGGACAGGGCGTCCTCTATGGCTACACCTTC.